The rows below give T cell receptor beta chains drawn from one sample of a study of blood T cell repertoires in COVID-19. Clones were read by immunoSEQ multiplex PCR, and TCRdb kept only the in-frame ones, dropping some. The table lists under 350,000 clones, about four fifths of them singletons. Sequenced sample: peripheral blood. These receptors came from a woman aged 45-60 years who had recovered from COVID-19. CDR3s leave out the opening cysteine and the closing phenylalanine or tryptophan.

v_gene | CDR3aa
TRBV6-5 | ASSSARPAYEQY
TRBV5-1 | ASSASGGQGYGYT
TRBV28 | ASSLGDRENSPLH
TRBV7-8 | ASSFRREVEQF
TRBV7-2 | ASSSNQAGPTDPYEQY
TRBV30 | AWKKGQGYEQY
TRBV28 | ASSLNSGRAQY
TRBV7-2 | ASRPRYSTDTQY
TRBV6-5 | ASSRLDNYGYT
TRBV13 | ASSQGLAGRTNTGELF
TRBV18 | ASSPQNVPGGSGEKLF
TRBV28 | ASSFRGNAYEQY
TRBV5-4 | ASSAGSGGRTDTQY
TRBV5-4 | ASSLDTGGENT
TRBV5-4 | ASSSPGQFPGANVLT
TRBV28 | ASSEGGSYTQY
TRBV7-3 | ASSSSDREGAGELF
TRBV7-6 | ASSLDAESNQPQH
TRBV28 | ASTEGDIGAREQY
TRBV30 | AWSVPGGMTEAF
TRBV3-1/TRBV3-2 | ASSSLYYGYT
TRBV4-3 | ASSQDRRGTNTGELF
TRBV29-1 | SVGGTGGHHEQY
TRBV5-1 | ASSPSGSYNTGELF
TRBV6-5 | ASSLTGADEQY
TRBV28 | ASSLHRGSNQPQH
TRBV30 | AWSGDRTPNSNQPQH
TRBV2 | ASSGQLEQF
TRBV4-1 | ASSPGTGRSYEQY
TRBV30 | AWSLRGYEQY
TRBV19 | ASSIGQGRAEAF